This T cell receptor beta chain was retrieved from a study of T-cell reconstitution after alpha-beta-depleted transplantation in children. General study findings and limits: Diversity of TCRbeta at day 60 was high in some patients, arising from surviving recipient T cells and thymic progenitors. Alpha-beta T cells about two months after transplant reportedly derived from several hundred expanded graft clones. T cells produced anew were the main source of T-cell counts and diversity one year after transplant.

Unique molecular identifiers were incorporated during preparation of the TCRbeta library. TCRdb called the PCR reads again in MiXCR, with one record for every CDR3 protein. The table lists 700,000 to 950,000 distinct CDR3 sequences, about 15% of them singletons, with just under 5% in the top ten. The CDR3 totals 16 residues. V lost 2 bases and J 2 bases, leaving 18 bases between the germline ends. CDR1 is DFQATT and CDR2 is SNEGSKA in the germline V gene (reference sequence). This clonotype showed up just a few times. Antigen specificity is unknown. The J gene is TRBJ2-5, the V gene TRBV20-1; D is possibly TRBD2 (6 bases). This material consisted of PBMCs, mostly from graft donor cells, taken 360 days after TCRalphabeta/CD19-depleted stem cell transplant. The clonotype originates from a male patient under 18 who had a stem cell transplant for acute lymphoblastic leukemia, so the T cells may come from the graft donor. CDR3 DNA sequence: TGCAGTGCTAGACAGAAAATAGCGGAACTACAAGAGACCCAGTACTTC. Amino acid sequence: CSARQKIAELQETQYF.